The 16 T cell receptor beta chains presented below share a single source sample, sequenced in a study of T cell responses to AZD1222 COVID-19 vaccine. Data came from immunoSEQ multiplex PCR; TCRdb stores just in-frame clones and leaves some out. Counted here are roughly 100,000 clones, 75% to 90% occurring once; the ten biggest clones make up around 20%. The material sequenced was peripheral blood, taken on day 0 of AZD1222 vaccination. The source of these receptors is an adult in good health.

This clone has just one count. Other DNA sequences in the same sample also yield this CDR3. The CDR3 here is CASSQANQPQHF. The DNA of the CDR3 is TGCGCCAGCAGCCAAGCGAATCAGCCCCAGCATTTT. This chain uses TRBV4-1 with TRBJ1-5; D ambiguous. CDR1 and CDR2 (germline): MGHRA, YSYEKL. The V end was cut by 1 base, the J end by 4 bases, with 2 bases between. This CDR3 is built from 12 residues.

V gene TRBV5-8 combines with J gene TRBJ2-5; 10 positions match TRBD2. Germline V CDR1 and CDR2: SGHTS, YDEGEE. The V segment lost 4 bases and the J segment 4 bases; nucleotides outside the gene matches: 13. The CDR3 loop spans 17 amino acids. Here the CDR3 reads CASSRLDLAGVRETQYF. CDR3 coding DNA: TGTGCCAGCAGCCGACTTGACCTAGCGGGGGTACGAGAGACCCAGTACTTC.

CDR3 loop: CASSRGTESYEQYF. The CDR3 DNA is TGCGCCAGCAGCCGAGGGACGGAGTCCTACGAGCAGTACTTC. The V gene is TRBV5-1, the J gene TRBJ2-7, with D perhaps TRBD1 or TRBD2 (5 bases each). The germline gives CDR1 SGHRS, CDR2 YFSETQ. Trimming shortened V by 4 bases and J by 1 base, and 12 bases separated the two germline ends. CDR3 size: 14 residues. The entire variable domain, with the rest obtained from reference TRBV5-1 and TRBJ2-7, is as follows: KAGVTQTPRYLIKTRGQQVTLSCSPISGHRSVSWYQQTPGQGLQFLFEYFSETQRNKGNFPGRFSGRQFSNSRSEMNVSTLELGDSALYLCASSRGTESYEQYFGPGTRLTVT.

The chain recombines TRBV7-2 with TRBJ1-1; D is ambiguous. Germline CDR1 reads SGHTA; CDR2 reads FQGNSA. This CDR3 has 13 amino acids. Deletions cut 6 bases from V and 3 bases from J, with 11 bases between. CDR3 DNA: TGTGCCAGCAGAATTGACGGGTACACTGAAGCTTTCTTT. Protein sequence: CASRIDGYTEAFF.

Only one count was recorded for this clone. CDR3 protein: CASTLAGNNEQFF. The CDR3 nucleotides are TGTGCCAGCACCTTGGCGGGGAACAATGAGCAGTTCTTC. The J gene is TRBJ2-1, the V gene TRBV7-2; D possibly corresponds to TRBD2 (6 bases). Germline-derived CDR1 and CDR2 are SGHTA and FQGNSA. The V end was cut by 7 bases, the J end by 5 bases, with 12 bases between. The CDR3 extends over 13 amino acids.

This chain joins TRBV29-1 and TRBJ2-3; TRBD2 agrees at 8 bases. Trimming at V came to 3 bases and at J to 6 bases, leaving 5 bases not matched to a gene. CDR3 length: 13 amino acids. CDR1 and CDR2 (germline): SQVTM, ANQGSEA. The CDR3 bases are TGCAGCGTTGATCGGGGGGGGTCTGATACGCAGTATTTT. As protein: CSVDRGGSDTQYF.

The V and J genes are TRBV6-6 and TRBJ1-5; perhaps TRBD1 as D (5 bases). This CDR3 has 15 residues. Trimming removed 0 bases from V and 6 bases from J, with 12 bases in between. Germline values: CDR1 MNHNY, CDR2 SVGAGI (reference sequence). DNA for the CDR3: TGTGCCAGCAGTTACTCTGGCAGGGAGGCTCAGCCCCAGCATTTT. It translates to CASSYSGREAQPQHF.

The rearrangement links TRBV18 to TRBJ1-2; 8 positions match TRBD1. This CDR3 has 15 residues. V was pared by 5 bases and J by 7 bases, with 12 bases of the junction left unmatched. CDR1 and CDR2 (germline): KGHSH, LQKENI. The CDR3 nucleotides read TGTGCCAGCTCAACGAGTAAAACAGGGGGTTTTGGCTACACCTTC. Protein product: CASSTSKTGGFGYTF.

The rearrangement joins TRBV30 to TRBJ2-1; the D is unclear. Trimming removed 8 bases from V and 10 bases from J, with 9 bases in between. This CDR3 contains 9 residues. Germline CDR1 reads GTSNPN; CDR2 reads SVGIG (reference sequence). The CDR3 loop is CALGVEQFF. DNA of the CDR3: TGTGCCCTTGGGGTCGAGCAGTTCTTC. Combining the CDR3 with reference TRBV30 and TRBJ2-1 gives the whole variable domain SQTIHQWPATLVQPVGSPLSLECTVEGTSNPNLYWYRQAAGRGLQLLFYSVGIGQISSEVPQNLSASRPQDRQFILSSKKLLLSDSGFYLCALGVEQFFGPGTRLTVL.

The chain links TRBV6-4 to TRBJ2-3; D is undetermined. Germline values: CDR1 MRHNA, CDR2 SNTAGT. Trimming left V 3 bases short and J 4 bases short, with 14 bases between. This CDR3 comprises 15 residues. CDR3 residues: CASSEAFGPADTQYF. Here the CDR3 DNA reads TGTGCCAGCAGTGAGGCCTTCGGCCCAGCAGATACGCAGTATTTT.

This chain joins TRBV4-1 and TRBJ2-3, with 7 nucleotides matching TRBD2. The length of the CDR3 is 14 residues. CDR1 is MGHRA and CDR2 is YSYEKL in the germline V gene. The V segment lost 4 bases and the J segment 9 bases; nucleotides outside the gene matches: 10. The CDR3: CASSPTKMGGTQYF. The CDR3 coding sequence is TGCGCCAGCAGCCCTACCAAGATGGGGGGGACGCAGTATTTT.

To note about this clone: Without the conserved terminal phenylalanine or tryptophan, this CDR3 likely stems from a read error. The rearrangement links TRBV19 to TRBJ1-6; 7 bases line up with TRBD1. The CDR3 extends over 15 amino acids. Germline V gene lookup returns CDR1 LNHDA and CDR2 SQIVND (reference sequence). The V segment lost 6 bases and the J segment 7 bases; nucleotides outside the gene matches: 9. The CDR3 here is CASSRTGVLNSPLHL. The CDR3 DNA sequence: TGTGCCAGTAGCCGGACAGGTGTCTTGAATTCACCCCTCCACCTT.

CDR3 protein: CASSNPGQGIETQYF. In nucleotides, the CDR3 is TGTGCCAGCAGTAATCCGGGACAGGGGATAGAGACCCAGTACTTC. The chain carries TRBV6-5 and TRBJ2-5; 10 bases are shared with TRBD1. The CDR3 extends over 15 amino acids. Germline lookup yields CDR1 MNHEY and CDR2 SVGAGI. The trim removed 5 bases at V and 4 bases at J, leaving 7 bases unmatched.

This chain uses TRBV5-1 with TRBJ2-1, with TRBD1 matching 9 bases. V shed 3 bases and J 8 bases; nucleotides not matched to a gene: 9. Germline V gene lookup returns CDR1 SGHRS and CDR2 YFSETQ. This CDR3 has 15 amino acids. The CDR3 loop reads CASSSRQGVAYEQFF. The CDR3 nucleotides read TGCGCCAGCAGCTCCCGACAGGGGGTAGCTTATGAGCAGTTCTTC.

The V gene is TRBV7-3, the J gene TRBJ1-3; a possible D gene is TRBD1 (6 bases). From germline, CDR1 is SGHTA and CDR2 FQGTGA. The CDR3 spans 14 residues. The V gene lost 2 bases and the J gene lost 4 bases, with 9 bases spanning the gap. CDR3 region: CASSLQGSGNTIYF. The CDR3 region has the DNA TGTGCCAGCAGCTTACAGGGGTCAGGAAACACCATATATTTT. The entire variable domain, with the rest obtained from reference TRBV7-3 and TRBJ1-3, is as follows: GAGVSQTPSNKVTEKGKYVELRCDPISGHTALYWYRQSLGQGPEFLIYFQGTGAADDSGLPNDRFFAVRPEGSVSTLKIQRTERGDSAVYLCASSLQGSGNTIYFGEGSWLTVV.

The gene calls are TRBV7-9 and TRBJ1-5, with unresolved D. Per the germline V gene, CDR1 is SEHNR and CDR2 is FQNEAQ (reference sequence). This CDR3 spans 12 amino acids. V lost 2 bases and J lost 5, with 4 bases in between. DNA for the CDR3: TGTGCCAGCAGCTTACCCGATCAGCCCCAGCATTTT. Its translation is CASSLPDQPQHF.